This T cell receptor (beta chain) was identified during a study of HIV-infected children after antiretroviral therapy interruption. As to treatment: PENTA 11 planned treatment interruption arm or continuous ART arm. CDR3 length: 12 amino acids. Germline CDR1 is PRHDT and CDR2 is FYEKMQ (reference sequence). Trimming took 5 bases from V and 4 from J; bases not matched to a gene: 2. Unique molecular identifiers were included in an RNA-based 3' RACE TCR library. Via MiXCR, TCRdb re-called the 3' RACE reads, giving one row per CDR3 protein. The sample holds about 89,000 distinct CDR3 sequences, about 7.2% seen once.

The sample here was CD45RA+ CD4+ T cells from PBMCs, pooled from several time points, taken from a donor given antiretroviral therapy, either interrupted or continuous. Subset specified: naive CD4+ CD45RA+ CD45RO- T cells. The chain employs TRBV13 and TRBJ2-7, with TRBD2 matching over 7 bases. This clonotype was sampled from a pool of human donors with HIV. The chain's CDR3 is CASSRLAYEQYF. For the CDR3, the DNA is TGTGCCAGCAGCAGACTAGCTTACGAGCAGTACTTC.